The 30 T cell receptor beta chains in this list originate from one sample, sequenced in a study of long-term antiretroviral therapy in people with HIV. Sequencing relied on immunoSEQ assay v3.0, run at survey level. Only in-frame clones appear in the TCRdb table, and some are missing; sequencing was by immunoSEQ multiplex PCR. This sample has 25,000 to 35,000 clones; more than 70% occur once, and the top ten carry about 10%. Material: unsorted PBMCs, obtained 1.5 years before starting antiretroviral therapy. These receptors were obtained from a man aged 18 to 35 with HIV.

The chain uses TRBV18 and TRBJ2-1; D not certain. V lost 0 bases and J 8 bases, leaving 5 bases between the germline ends. This CDR3 is built from 12 residues. CDR1 and CDR2 (germline): KGHSH, LQKENI. For the CDR3, the DNA is TGTGCCAGCTCACCACCTAGTGATGAGCAGTTCTTC. Protein sequence: CASSPPSDEQFF.

The rearrangement links TRBV7-2 to TRBJ2-7; maybe TRBD2 (5 bases). The germline V gene encodes CDR1 SGHTA and CDR2 FQGNSA. This CDR3 has 14 residues. The germline V and J ends were trimmed by 2 bases and 2 bases, with 10 bases remaining between them. The CDR3 nucleotides are TGTGCCAGCAGCTTATGGCGGGCTGCCTACGAGCAGTACTTC. Its protein product is CASSLWRAAYEQYF.

This clone was picked up a small number of times. The chain recombines TRBV5-1 with TRBJ2-7; D perhaps matches TRBD2 (7 bases). V lost 2 bases and J lost 2, with 11 bases in between. The CDR3 is 14 residues long. From germline, CDR1 is SGHRS and CDR2 YFSETQ. In DNA, the CDR3 is TGCGCCAGCAGCTTTAGGGGGGGCGCCTACGAGCAGTACTTC. It translates to CASSFRGGAYEQYF.

The genes are TRBV2 and TRBJ2-7; 12 bases agree with TRBD2. This CDR3 has 15 residues. The trim removed 6 bases at V and 3 bases at J, leaving 6 bases unmatched. Germline loops: CDR1 SNHLY, CDR2 FYNNEI. CDR3 in DNA: TGTGCCAGCAGAGGACCGACTAGCGGGAGCTACGAGCAGTACTTC. Its translation: CASRGPTSGSYEQYF.

The chain is built from TRBV7-2 and TRBJ1-6, with D unclear. V lost 2 bases, J lost 0 bases, and 5 bases lay in between. Per germline, CDR1 SGHTA and CDR2 FQGNSA. This CDR3 has 15 amino acids. CDR3 protein: CASSLSSSYNSPLHF. The CDR3 DNA reads TGTGCCAGCAGCTTATCAAGCTCCTATAATTCACCCCTCCACTTT.

The chain is built from TRBV30 and TRBJ1-2; D unresolved. This CDR3 comprises 11 residues. Germline CDR1 and CDR2: GTSNPN and SVGIG (reference sequence). V lost 2 bases and J 4 bases, leaving 5 bases between the germline ends. DNA for the CDR3: TGTGCCTGGAGTAGCCGCTATGGCTACACCTTC. Translating gives CAWSSRYGYTF.

V and J are TRBV5-1 and TRBJ2-1; 8 positions agree with TRBD2. In germline, CDR1 is SGHRS, CDR2 YFSETQ. J lost 5 bases, V lost 0 bases, and 7 bases had no gene match. This CDR3 is 16 amino acids long. The DNA for the CDR3 is TGCGCCAGCAGCTTGGCCGGGGGGGCTCAAAACAATGAGCAGTTCTTC. Its translation is CASSLAGGAQNNEQFF. The whole variable domain, filled in from reference TRBV5-1 and TRBJ2-1, reads KAGVTQTPRYLIKTRGQQVTLSCSPISGHRSVSWYQQTPGQGLQFLFEYFSETQRNKGNFPGRFSGRQFSNSRSEMNVSTLELGDSALYLCASSLAGGAQNNEQFFGPGTRLTVL.

The chain links TRBV14 to TRBJ1-5; D is perhaps TRBD1 (5 bases). The germline CDR1 and CDR2 sequences are SGHDN and FVKESK. The CDR3 spans 15 residues. The V gene lost 1 base and the J gene lost 4 bases, with 11 bases spanning the gap. CDR3 protein: CASSQVDRTNQPQHF. The DNA of the CDR3 is TGTGCCAGCAGCCAAGTAGACAGAACTAATCAGCCCCAGCATTTT.

V usage is TRBV6-5 and J usage is TRBJ2-7; D could derive from TRBD1 or TRBD2 (6 bases each). The length of the CDR3 is 14 residues. The V gene's germline CDR1 is MNHEY and CDR2 SVGAGI. Between the trimmed V and J ends, which lost 6 bases and 7 bases, there was a span of 19 bases. CDR3 bases: TGTGCCAGCAGCCGACTGGAGGGGGTAGGGGAGCAGTACTTC. As protein: CASSRLEGVGEQYF.

The rearrangement links TRBV30 to TRBJ2-3; D possibly corresponds to TRBD2 (5 bases). Germline V lookup: CDR1 GTSNPN, CDR2 SVGIG (reference sequence). V lost 2 bases and J lost 2, with 8 bases in between. This CDR3 region has 13 residues. The CDR3 reads CAWSRGDTDTQYF. The DNA for the CDR3 is TGTGCCTGGAGTCGGGGAGACACAGATACGCAGTATTTT.

This clone has just a few counts. The chain couples TRBV7-9 to TRBJ1-2; D remains ambiguous. Germline CDR1 and CDR2: SEHNR and FQNEAQ (reference sequence). The CDR3 consists of 15 residues. V lost 3 bases and J 4 bases, leaving 15 bases between the germline ends. Here the CDR3 reads CASSLNSAEGYGYTF. CDR3 DNA: TGTGCCAGCAGCTTGAACTCAGCGGAGGGCTATGGCTACACCTTC.

Concerning this clone itself: A read error may produce the germline difference seen at one junction end. V gene TRBV5-6 combines with J gene TRBJ2-5; 7 bases are shared with TRBD2. Germline V gene sequence: CDR1 SGHDT, CDR2 YYEEEE. The CDR3 runs to 14 residues. CDR3 amino acids: CASNLGGVQETQYF. CDR3 DNA: TGTGCCAGCAACTTGGGAGGGGTCCAAGAGACCCAGTACTTC.

The V gene is TRBV7-8, the J gene TRBJ2-7, with no clear D. Looked up from germline, CDR1 is SGHVS and CDR2 is FQNEAQ. The CDR3 consists of 14 residues. The V end lost 5 bases, the J end lost 2 bases, and 13 bases lay between the germline ends. The CDR3 region is CASSPVLWTYEQYF. The CDR3, as DNA: TGTGCCAGCAGCCCGGTGCTTTGGACCTACGAGCAGTACTTC.

In DNA form, the CDR3 reads TGTGCCACCAGCAGAGATAATCAGGGCCAGTACTTC. Protein sequence: CATSRDNQGQYF. The rearrangement links TRBV15 to TRBJ2-5; perhaps TRBD1 as D (5 bases). The germline V and J ends were trimmed by 0 bases and 10 bases, with 9 bases remaining between them. The CDR3 consists of 12 residues. CDR1 is LNHNV and CDR2 is YYDKDF in the germline V gene (reference sequence).

The J gene is TRBJ2-4, the V gene TRBV28, with TRBD2 identical over 8 bases. The J segment lost 7 bases and the V segment lost 4 bases, leaving 6 bases of the junction unmatched. Germline V gene sequence: CDR1 MDHEN, CDR2 SYDVKM. The CDR3 is 14 amino acids. CDR3: CASSSGTSNNIQYF. The CDR3 bases are TGTGCCAGCAGTTCCGGGACTAGTAATAACATTCAGTACTTC.

This rearrangement joins TRBV30 to TRBJ2-3; TRBD2 matches at 12 bases. CDR3 length: 13 amino acids. Germline V lookup: CDR1 GTSNPN, CDR2 SVGIG (reference sequence). V shed 5 bases and J 12 bases; nucleotides not matched to a gene: 9. The CDR3 here is CAWAVGLAGTQYF. The CDR3 coding sequence is TGTGCCTGGGCCGTAGGACTAGCGGGAACCCAGTATTTT.

The rearrangement joins TRBV18 to TRBJ2-3, with 7 bases lining up with TRBD1. Germline V gene sequence: CDR1 KGHSH, CDR2 LQKENI. This CDR3 has 15 residues. After removal of 2 bases from V and 3 bases from J, the junction contained 5 bases not matched to a gene. The DNA for the CDR3 is TGTGCCAGCTCACCAAACAGGGGTGGGACAGATACGCAGTATTTT. The encoded protein is CASSPNRGGTDTQYF.

The chain recombines TRBV27 with TRBJ2-7, with D possibly TRBD1 on 6 matching bases. In germline, CDR1 is MNHEY, CDR2 SMNVEV (reference sequence). Trimming removed 5 bases from V and 3 bases from J, with 14 bases in between. The CDR3 extends over 14 amino acids. CDR3 bases: TGTGCCAGCAGTCCCGGACAGAAGGGCTACGAGCAGTACTTC. Its translation is CASSPGQKGYEQYF.

This chain connects TRBV7-9 to TRBJ2-7; TRBD1 or TRBD2 may be the D gene (5 bases each). CDR3 length equals 17 residues. Germline CDR1 and CDR2: SEHNR and FQNEAQ (reference sequence). V lost 5 bases to trimming and J lost 0 bases, with 20 bases between them. CDR3: CASSGGLGQESSYEQYF. DNA of the CDR3: TGTGCCAGCAGCGGGGGTCTGGGCCAGGAGAGCTCCTACGAGCAGTACTTC.

V usage is TRBV5-1 and J usage is TRBJ2-7; 9 nucleotides line up with TRBD1. There are 14 residues in the CDR3. With 2 bases clipped from V and 6 bases from J, the junction kept 6 bases outside the gene matches. CDR1 and CDR2 (germline): SGHRS, YFSETQ. The CDR3 bases are TGCGCCAGCAGCTTAAGGACAGGGGCTGGCGAGCAGTACTTC. It codes for CASSLRTGAGEQYF.

The chain has TRBV9 and TRBJ2-7; D unclear. This CDR3 has 11 amino acids. The V gene lost 7 bases and the J gene lost 2 bases, with 7 bases spanning the gap. CDR1 is SGDLS and CDR2 is YYNGEE in the germline V gene. The CDR3 region is CASSRAYEQYF. DNA for the CDR3: TGTGCCAGCTCAAGGGCCTACGAGCAGTACTTC.

This sequence joins TRBV7-2 and TRBJ2-7, with D unclear. Germline V lookup: CDR1 SGHTA, CDR2 FQGNSA. Trimming took off 0 bases at V and 3 bases at J, with 6 bases between the two ends. The CDR3 length is 13 residues. CDR3 region: CASSLATIYEQYF. The CDR3, as DNA: TGTGCCAGCAGCTTAGCTACCATCTACGAGCAGTACTTC.

This sequence joins TRBV7-9 and TRBJ2-1; 10 bases align to TRBD2. With V trimmed by 4 bases and J by 8 bases, 11 bases remained unmatched. CDR1 and CDR2 (germline): SEHNR, FQNEAQ (reference sequence). The CDR3 totals 16 residues. The CDR3 DNA reads TGTGCCAGCAGCTCAGCCACTAGCGGGGTGGGCCATGAGCAGTTCTTC. It codes for CASSSATSGVGHEQFF.

This clone was seen a handful of times. This chain joins TRBV19 and TRBJ2-7; D might be TRBD1 or TRBD2, each matching 6 bases. Trimming took 7 bases from V and 4 from J, leaving 17 bases between them. Germline assignment: CDR1 LNHDA and CDR2 SQIVND (reference sequence). The CDR3 sequence is 14 residues long. The CDR3 sequence: CASNPSRGTYEQYF. In DNA form, the CDR3 reads TGTGCCAGTAATCCTTCTCGGGGGACATACGAGCAGTACTTC.

The chain links TRBV6-6 to TRBJ1-1; D not certain. Looked up from germline, CDR1 is MNHNY and CDR2 is SVGAGI (reference sequence). V gave up 5 bases and J gave up 0 bases, with 13 bases separating them. This CDR3 is built from 15 residues. The CDR3 nucleotides read TGTGCCAGCAGTCCCGACCCTAACATGAACACTGAAGCTTTCTTT. Translation: CASSPDPNMNTEAFF.

The chain employs TRBV6-5 and TRBJ2-4; D perhaps matches TRBD1 (6 bases). The CDR3 length is 13 residues. Germline V gives CDR1 MNHEY, CDR2 SVGAGI. The ends were cut back, 6 bases at V and 5 bases at J, with 11 bases in the middle. The CDR3 DNA reads TGTGCCAGCAGCCGGGACAAACAAAACATTCAGTACTTC. Residues: CASSRDKQNIQYF.

The chain has TRBV6-5 and TRBJ1-2; 7 nucleotides match TRBD1. The CDR3 contains 14 residues. Trimming removed 5 bases from V and 3 bases from J; junction bases left unmatched: 6. Germline V gene sequence: CDR1 MNHEY, CDR2 SVGAGI. CDR3: CASSRTGDHYGYTF. CDR3 DNA: TGTGCCAGCAGTCGCACAGGGGACCACTATGGCTACACCTTC.

V gene TRBV7-9 combines with J gene TRBJ2-1, with D hard to call. The V gene lost 1 base and the J gene lost 9 bases, with 10 bases spanning the gap. This CDR3 is 13 amino acids long. Per the germline V gene, CDR1 is SEHNR and CDR2 is FQNEAQ (reference sequence). This chain's CDR3 is CASSLVNYSEQFF. The CDR3 bases are TGTGCCAGCAGCTTAGTAAACTATAGTGAGCAGTTCTTC.

The CDR3 loop reads CASSLAGRSQETQYF. In DNA form, the CDR3 reads TGTGCCAGCAGCTTGGCGGGTCGGTCCCAAGAGACCCAGTACTTC. V and J are TRBV5-4 and TRBJ2-5; D is undetermined. The CDR3 has 15 residues. Germline V gives CDR1 SGHNT, CDR2 YYREEE (reference sequence). Trimming cost V 0 bases and J 1 base, with 10 bases left between them.

The chain recombines TRBV7-9 with TRBJ2-1; TRBD2 aligns across 8 bases. The germline CDR1 and CDR2 sequences are SEHNR and FQNEAQ (reference sequence). V lost 6 bases and J lost 4; bases outside the gene matches: 11. This CDR3 has 16 residues. As DNA, the CDR3 is TGTGCCAGCAGGTTCGCCGCGGCGGGGGGATACAATGAGCAGTTCTTC. It yields the protein CASRFAAAGGYNEQFF.